The clone carrying this TCR beta chain was seen just once. Its antigen is currently unknown. Researchers ran the assay at a deep level. Sorted-subset replicate PCRs used 200 ng of genomic DNA. This amount corresponded to about 30,000 T cell genomes. Some clones are missing from TCRdb's copy, which holds only in-frame ones; the method was immunoSEQ multiplex PCR. The sample carries over 2 million clones, just under 95% recorded once. This sample was taken from a study of shared clonotypes between healthy human individuals. The study, taken as a whole, reports: The expectation was that sequencing depth would affect clonotype sharing among donors.

CDR1 MNHEY and CDR2 SMNVEV come from the germline V gene (reference sequence). This CDR3 is built from 15 residues. The V end was cut by 5 bases, the J end by 5 bases, with 16 bases between. The chain uses TRBV27 and TRBJ1-5, with D hard to call. The sequence was collected from a man in his late teens or twenties in good health. Some clones in this sample may be carry-over from other donors' samples. Sequencing was performed on naive CD4+ T cells from PBMCs. Subset of the sample: CD45RA+ positively selected. Here the CDR3 DNA reads TGTGCCAGCAGTGTAAACGGGTTAGGGTATCAGCCCCAGCATTTT. This encodes CASSVNGLGYQPQHF.